Listed here are 29 T cell receptor beta chains from one sample, sequenced in a study of shared clonotypes between healthy human individuals. Naive-designated CD8 cells lacked CD45RO, were positively enriched for CCR7, and omitted terminally differentiated effector memory CD45RA+ cells. Using immunoSEQ multiplex PCR, the repertoire was profiled, and TCRdb retains in-frame clones only, with some absent. There are 600,000 or so clones in the sample; 90% to 95% occur only once, and about 0.11% lies in the top ten. Material: naive CD8+ T cells sorted from blood. The receptors here all came from a woman aged 25 to 45 in good health.

The chain links TRBV29-1 to TRBJ2-7; 7 nucleotides line up with TRBD1. The junction had 7 bases not matched to a gene; V was cut back by 7 bases and J by 4 bases. Germline V gene sequence: CDR1 SQVTM, CDR2 ANQGSEA. CDR3 length equals 12 residues. CDR3 in DNA: TGCAGCGCGTGGACAGGAGAGTACGAGCAGTACTTC. The encoded protein is CSAWTGEYEQYF.

The chain employs TRBV6-4 and TRBJ2-1; D is perhaps TRBD1 (7 bases). Germline V gives CDR1 MRHNA, CDR2 SNTAGT. V lost 8 bases, J lost 6 bases, and 14 bases lay in between. There are 13 residues in the CDR3. CDR3: CASQTGRFNEQFF. For the CDR3, the DNA is TGTGCCAGCCAGACAGGGAGGTTCAATGAGCAGTTCTTC.

The chain couples TRBV7-8 to TRBJ2-4; the match to TRBD1 covers 11 bases. Germline CDR1 reads SGHVS; CDR2 reads FQNEAQ. V lost 5 bases to trimming and J lost 8 bases; unmatched junction nucleotides: 11. This CDR3 has 16 residues. CDR3 DNA sequence: TGTGCCAGCAGCCCGGGTGGGGGACAGGGGGTTTACATTCAGTACTTC. Translated, it gives CASSPGGGQGVYIQYF.

The rearrangement joins TRBV28 to TRBJ1-1, with no clear D. Germline loops: CDR1 MDHEN, CDR2 SYDVKM. The CDR3 is made up of 14 amino acids. V lost 2 bases and J lost 5, with 12 bases in between. The CDR3 loop reads CASSLRPGLTEAFF. The CDR3 nucleotides are TGTGCCAGCAGTTTACGGCCTGGGTTGACTGAAGCTTTCTTT.

The chain combines TRBV28 with TRBJ2-7; D not certain. The germline CDR1 and CDR2 sequences are MDHEN and SYDVKM. The CDR3 sequence is 13 residues long. The ends were cut back, 4 bases at V and 3 bases at J, with 10 bases in the middle. CDR3 sequence reads: CASSYGKGYEQYF. The DNA of the CDR3 is TGTGCCAGCAGTTACGGCAAAGGCTACGAGCAGTACTTC.

The DNA for the CDR3 is TGTGCCAGCAGCGCCTCAGGACAACCGTACGAGCAGTACTTC. This translates into CASSASGQPYEQYF. The chain employs TRBV11-1 and TRBJ2-7; D possibly corresponds to TRBD1 (5 bases). Between the trimmed V and J ends, which lost 5 bases and 4 bases, there was a span of 15 bases. The CDR3 extends over 14 amino acids. Germline CDR1 reads SGHAT; CDR2 reads FQDESV (reference sequence).

V is TRBV6-6 and J is TRBJ2-1; the match to TRBD2 covers 7 bases. Germline CDR1 and CDR2: MNHNY and SVGAGI (reference sequence). The CDR3 loop spans 16 amino acids. The V segment lost 2 bases and the J segment 3 bases; nucleotides outside the gene matches: 7. CDR3 bases: TGTGCCAGCAGTTACCTCGCGGGAGAGGGCTACAATGAGCAGTTCTTC. This sequence encodes CASSYLAGEGYNEQFF.

The CDR3 is CASSGRTDRGHYEQYF. In nucleotides, the CDR3 is TGTGCCAGCAGCGGACGGACGGACAGGGGACACTACGAGCAGTACTTC. This chain links TRBV7-9 with TRBJ2-5, with TRBD1 matching over 9 bases. The better agreement between TRBJ2-7 and the DNA end casts doubt on the J call. CDR3 length: 16 amino acids. Germline values: CDR1 SEHNR, CDR2 FQNEAQ (reference sequence).

This chain joins TRBV11-2 and TRBJ2-5; TRBD2 aligns across 8 bases. The J call may be in error: the DNA end matches TRBJ2-7 better. The CDR3 is made up of 16 amino acids. Germline CDR1 is SGHAT and CDR2 is FQNNGV. CDR3 sequence (DNA): TGTGCCAGCAGCTTTCTAACTAGCGGACCAACCTACGAGCAGTACTTC. Its protein product is CASSFLTSGPTYEQYF.

This clone showed up just once. V and J are TRBV9 and TRBJ1-2; D unresolved. The V end lost 0 bases, the J end lost 6 bases, and 15 bases lay between the germline ends. This CDR3 contains 15 residues. CDR1 and CDR2 from the germline V gene are SGDLS and YYNGEE. The CDR3 region is CASSVGLAGSDGYTF. The DNA of the CDR3 is TGTGCCAGCAGCGTAGGTTTGGCAGGCTCGGATGGCTACACCTTC.

The V and J genes are TRBV27 and TRBJ1-1; TRBD1 matches at 7 bases. Germline V gene data show CDR1 as MNHEY and CDR2 as SMNVEV (reference sequence). The CDR3 has 21 amino acids. V lost 7 bases and J lost 2; bases outside the gene matches: 28. The CDR3: CASTLYTPLGTAVTLNTEAFF. In nucleotides, the CDR3 is TGTGCCAGCACCCTTTATACCCCCTTAGGGACAGCTGTAACCCTAAACACTGAAGCTTTCTTT.

V gene TRBV27 combines with J gene TRBJ2-1, with TRBD2 identical over 7 bases. Germline trimming cut 7 bases from V and 2 bases from J; bases unmatched to any gene: 8. Germline loops: CDR1 MNHEY, CDR2 SMNVEV (reference sequence). The CDR3 loop spans 15 amino acids. CDR3 DNA: TGTGCCAGCACCACGGGACTATCCCCCTACAATGAGCAGTTCTTC. Protein: CASTTGLSPYNEQFF.

The chain uses TRBV19 and TRBJ1-1, with TRBD1 as a possible D gene (5 bases). CDR3 length equals 13 residues. Trimming took off 4 bases at V and 8 bases at J, with 14 bases between the two ends. From germline, CDR1 is LNHDA and CDR2 SQIVND (reference sequence). The CDR3 region has the DNA TGTGCCAGTAGTACCCATGGGAAGGGGGAAGCTTTCTTT. Protein product: CASSTHGKGEAFF.

CDR3 sequence reads: CASSLSSINTPRTDTQYF. In DNA, the CDR3 is TGTGCCAGCAGCTTAAGTAGCATAAACACCCCCCGCACAGATACGCAGTATTTT. The chain has TRBV7-8 and TRBJ2-3, with D unclear. The germline V gene has CDR1 SGHVS and CDR2 FQNEAQ. The CDR3 extends over 18 amino acids. Trimming left V 2 bases short and J 1 base short, with 19 bases between.

The chain links TRBV10-1 to TRBJ2-7; tentative D call: TRBD2 (6 bases). In germline, CDR1 is WNHNN, CDR2 SYGVQD (reference sequence). With 8 bases removed from V and 0 bases from J, the gap between germline ends came to 23 bases. The CDR3 extends over 17 amino acids. The CDR3 spells CASSNSPRLGSSYEQYF. Here the CDR3 DNA reads TGCGCCAGCTCAAATTCTCCCCGCCTCGGGAGCTCCTACGAGCAGTACTTC.

This clone was seen a handful of times. Other DNA sequences in this specimen translate into the identical CDR3. The CDR3 DNA is TGTGCCAGCAGCTTGGGGGACTACGAGCAGTACTTC. Residues: CASSLGDYEQYF. The V gene is TRBV5-6, the J gene TRBJ2-7; D is unresolved. This CDR3 has 12 amino acids. Germline CDR1 and CDR2: SGHDT and YYEEEE. The V gene lost 0 bases and the J gene lost 3 bases, with 4 bases spanning the gap.

The CDR3, as DNA: TGTGCCAGCAGTGATTTCTCTGGGGCCAACGTCCTGACTTTC. It specifies CASSDFSGANVLTF. The chain is built from TRBV6-6 and TRBJ2-6; D is undetermined. The V and J ends lost 5 bases and 0 bases respectively, with 5 bases between them. The V gene's germline CDR1 is MNHNY and CDR2 SVGAGI (reference sequence). The CDR3 loop spans 14 amino acids.

J is TRBJ2-3 and V is TRBV28; 13 nucleotides match TRBD2. Germline lookup yields CDR1 MDHEN and CDR2 SYDVKM. Trimming took 7 bases from V and 5 from J; bases not matched to a gene: 9. The CDR3 is 16 residues long. CDR3 sequence (DNA): TGTGCCAGCACTTCACTAGCGGGAGGGCCGGAAGATACGCAGTATTTT. It specifies CASTSLAGGPEDTQYF.

J is TRBJ1-5 and V is TRBV5-6, with unresolved D. CDR3 length: 15 residues. Germline V gives CDR1 SGHDT, CDR2 YYEEEE. Between the trimmed V and J ends, which lost 0 bases and 3 bases, there was a span of 10 bases. CDR3 nucleotides: TGTGCCAGCAGCTTGGGTAGGGAGATCAATCAGCCCCAGCATTTT. Translation gives CASSLGREINQPQHF.

This clone was detected once. The rearrangement uses TRBV6-5 and TRBJ2-1; TRBD2 matches at 9 bases. Germline values: CDR1 MNHEY, CDR2 SVGAGI. V was clipped by 0 bases and J by 10 bases; unmatched bases: 4. The CDR3 is made up of 14 amino acids. Written as DNA, the CDR3 is TGTGCCAGCAGTTACTCGATAGCGGGAGTCGAGCAGTTCTTC. Residues: CASSYSIAGVEQFF.

The J gene is TRBJ1-2, the V gene TRBV5-1; D is uncertain. Trimming cost V 0 bases and J 0 bases, with 15 bases left between them. There are 17 residues in the CDR3. Looked up from germline, CDR1 is SGHRS and CDR2 is YFSETQ. The CDR3, as DNA: TGCGCCAGCAGCTTGGTCTTTCGACGGCCGACTAACTATGGCTACACCTTC. Translation gives CASSLVFRRPTNYGYTF.

J is TRBJ2-7 and V is TRBV4-2; TRBD2 agrees at 8 bases. The CDR3 has 14 amino acids. Germline loops: CDR1 LGHNA, CDR2 YNFKEQ. The V segment lost 2 bases and the J segment 5 bases; nucleotides outside the gene matches: 5. The CDR3 coding sequence is TGTGCCAGCAGCCAAAGCGGGAGTGCCAACGAGCAGTACTTC. Translating gives CASSQSGSANEQYF.

The chain employs TRBV19 and TRBJ2-7; D is unresolved. V lost 1 base and J 4 bases, leaving 11 bases between the germline ends. The CDR3 has 14 residues. Germline CDR1 is LNHDA and CDR2 is SQIVND (reference sequence). DNA of the CDR3: TGTGCCAGTAGTATAGTCCCCTGGGTATACGAGCAGTACTTC. This codes for CASSIVPWVYEQYF. The full variable domain, rest sourced from reference TRBV19 and TRBJ2-7, is DGGITQSPKYLFRKEGQNVTLSCEQNLNHDAMYWYRQDPGQGLRLIYYSQIVNDFQKGDIAEGYSVSREKKESFPLTVTSAQKNPTAFYLCASSIVPWVYEQYFGPGTRLTVT.

The chain links TRBV28 to TRBJ2-7, with 8 bases fitting TRBD1. The CDR3 covers 16 residues. The germline V gene encodes CDR1 MDHEN and CDR2 SYDVKM. V dropped 5 bases and J dropped 2; count of bases not matched to a gene: 11. In DNA form, the CDR3 reads TGTGCCAGCAGTCCCCGACGGGGGACAGGTACCTACGAGCAGTACTTC. Its protein is CASSPRRGTGTYEQYF. Full variable domain (remainder filled in from reference TRBV28 and TRBJ2-7): DVKVTQSSRYLVKRTGEKVFLECVQDMDHENMFWYRQDPGLGLRLIYFSYDVKMKEKGDIPEGYSVSREKKERFSLILESASTNQTSMYLCASSPRRGTGTYEQYFGPGTRLTVT.

The chain links TRBV27 to TRBJ2-7; tentatively, D is TRBD1 (6 bases). The CDR3 has 15 amino acids. Germline loops: CDR1 MNHEY, CDR2 SMNVEV (reference sequence). V gave up 0 bases and J gave up 3 bases, with 12 bases separating them. CDR3 DNA sequence: TGTGCCAGCAGTTTATCGCCGAGACAGGACTACGAGCAGTACTTC. This encodes CASSLSPRQDYEQYF.

This clone came up once. The gene calls are TRBV10-3 and TRBJ1-1; D is uncertain. The CDR3 loop spans 14 amino acids. The V gene's germline CDR1 is ENHRY and CDR2 SYGVKD. V was shortened by 3 bases and J by 6 bases, with 14 bases between the two germline ends. The CDR3 bases are TGTGCCATCAGTGACTATGAGGCGAGCCCTGAAGCTTTCTTT. Amino acid sequence: CAISDYEASPEAFF.

This clone was observed once. The CDR3 nucleotides are TGTGCCAGCAGCTCGGACACTTTATCTGGAAACACCATATATTTT. Protein: CASSSDTLSGNTIYF. This chain links TRBV5-6 with TRBJ1-3; maybe TRBD1 (5 bases). Germline CDR1 and CDR2: SGHDT and YYEEEE. This CDR3 region has 15 residues. V was shortened by 3 bases and J by 1 base, with 11 bases between the two germline ends.

The chain is built from TRBV27 and TRBJ2-1; TRBD1 or TRBD2 may be the D gene (5 bases each). CDR3 length equals 14 residues. Trimming removed 1 base at V and 7 bases at J, with 11 bases between. Germline CDR1 reads MNHEY; CDR2 reads SMNVEV (reference sequence). DNA for the CDR3: TGTGCCAGCAGTTTATATGGGACCACAAATGAGCAGTTCTTC. It is translated as CASSLYGTTNEQFF.

V usage is TRBV19 and J usage is TRBJ1-5, with D perhaps matching TRBD1 (5 bases). This CDR3 is built from 14 residues. Trimming removed 5 bases at V and 3 bases at J, with 11 bases between. Germline assignment: CDR1 LNHDA and CDR2 SQIVND (reference sequence). CDR3 region: CASSVRDYNQPQHF. Here the CDR3 DNA reads TGTGCCAGTAGTGTCCGGGACTACAATCAGCCCCAGCATTTT. Variable domain in full (rest from reference TRBV19 and TRBJ1-5): DGGITQSPKYLFRKEGQNVTLSCEQNLNHDAMYWYRQDPGQGLRLIYYSQIVNDFQKGDIAEGYSVSREKKESFPLTVTSAQKNPTAFYLCASSVRDYNQPQHFGDGTRLSIL.